These T cell receptor beta chains were read from a single sample in a study of glioma-infiltrating T cells after dendritic cell vaccination. Only in-frame clones appear in the TCRdb table, and some are missing; sequencing was by immunoSEQ multiplex PCR. The sample records fewer than 70,000 clones, about 84% being singletons. Sequenced material: blood, taken after dendritic cell vaccination. These receptors were taken from a human donor with glioblastoma. Each CDR3 is given with its conserved first and last residue. D genes are given only for firm matches. Expanded clones are given a class, and other clones once, few, many or no size at all.

d_gene	abundance	j_gene	v_gene	CDR3nt	CDR3aa
TRBD1	once	TRBJ1-2	TRBV14	TGTGCCAGCAGCCTCGGGACAGGGGACGGCTATGGCTACACCTTC	CASSLGTGDGYGYTF
.	.	TRBJ2-3	TRBV5-6	TGTGCCAGCAGTAGCGGACGCACAGATACGCAGTATTTT	CASSSGRTDTQYF
TRBD1	.	TRBJ2-5	TRBV18	TGTGCCAGCTCATCCCGGGACAGGGTAGAGACCCAGTACTTC	CASSSRDRVETQYF
.	.	TRBJ1-5	TRBV6-6	TGTGCCAGCAGCCCCGGGGGACTGGGGCAGCCCCAGCATTTT	CASSPGGLGQPQHF
TRBD1	.	TRBJ1-6	TRBV7-2	TGTGCCAGCAGTTACAAGACAGGGGGTAACTCACCCCTCCACTTT	CASSYKTGGNSPLHF
.	.	TRBJ1-2	TRBV19	TGTGCCAGTAGTATAGATCATCGGGGGACTAACTATGGCTACACCTTC	CASSIDHRGTNYGYTF
TRBD1	once	TRBJ2-2	TRBV9	TGTGCCAGCAGCTCCCCGGCTCAGGGGGCGCAGATCGGGGAGCTGTTTTTT	CASSSPAQGAQIGELFF
.	.	TRBJ2-3	TRBV28	TGTGCCAGCAGCTCTAACTACATGACTAGCACAGATACGCAGTATTTT	CASSSNYMTSTDTQYF
TRBD2	.	TRBJ2-2	TRBV11-3	TGTGCCAGCAACCGGGGGGCGAACACCGGGGAGCTGTTTTTT	CASNRGANTGELFF
.	once	TRBJ1-1	TRBV27	TGTGCCAGCGAAAGACACCCGAACACTGAAGCTTTCTTT	CASERHPNTEAFF
.	.	TRBJ2-5	TRBV15	TGTGCCACCAGCAGAGACCTGGGCCCTGACGAGACCCAGTACTTC	CATSRDLGPDETQYF
.	.	TRBJ2-2	TRBV20-1	TGCAGTGCTAGTTTCGGGGGGGAGCTGTTTTTT	CSASFGGELFF
.	.	TRBJ1-2	TRBV19	TGTGCCAGTAGTATGCCTATCTATGGCTACACCTTC	CASSMPIYGYTF
.	.	TRBJ2-1	TRBV5-5	TGTGCCAGCAGCTTGGGGTCAGGATATTACAATGAGCAGTTCTTC	CASSLGSGYYNEQFF
TRBD1	.	TRBJ1-2	TRBV5-4	TGTGCCAGCAGCTTGGGCGCCGGGACAGGCGTCTATGGCTACACCTTC	CASSLGAGTGVYGYTF
.	.	TRBJ2-5	TRBV5-1	TGCGCCAGCAGCCCCGGGAACCCCTGGGAGCAGTACTTC	CASSPGNPWEQYF
.	.	TRBJ1-2	TRBV6-5	TGTGCCAGCAGAAACGGTCAGGGATATGGCTACACCTTC	CASRNGQGYGYTF
.	.	TRBJ1-3	TRBV6-1	TGTGCCAGCAGTGAAGGAAGACTAGAAAACACCATATATTTT	CASSEGRLENTIYF
TRBD2	.	TRBJ2-5	TRBV5-4	TGTGCCAGCAGCTTGGATGGCGGGGGGAGGGAGACCCAGTACTTC	CASSLDGGGRETQYF
.	.	TRBJ2-7	TRBV18	TGTGCCAGCTCACCACCGAGCTCCTACGAGCAGTACTTC	CASSPPSSYEQYF
.	.	TRBJ2-5	TRBV10-3	TGTGCCATCAGTGAAGGTTGGGGGGGCGGGGGAGAGACCCAGTACTTC	CAISEGWGGGGETQYF
.	.	TRBJ1-1	TRBV23-1	TGCGCCAGCAGTCAACCATGGTTGGGCCTGAACACTGAAGCTTTCTTT	CASSQPWLGLNTEAFF
TRBD2	once	TRBJ2-2	TRBV5-1	TGCGCCAGCAGCGCGACTAGCGGTCCCGGGGAGCTGTTTTTT	CASSATSGPGELFF
TRBD1	.	TRBJ1-4	TRBV27	TGTGCCAGCAGCCATTACAGGGGGGTAGGAGCTAATGAAAAACTGTTTTTT	CASSHYRGVGANEKLFF
.	.	TRBJ2-7	TRBV14	TGTGCCAGCAGCCAAGATCGGGTCCTGCAGTACTTC	CASSQDRVLQYF
.	few	TRBJ1-5	TRBV5-8	TGCGCCAGCAGCTTGGACTGGAGCCAGCCCCAGCATTTT	CASSLDWSQPQHF
.	few	TRBJ1-2	TRBV7-2	TGTGCCAGCAGCTTCGTTGGAGGGTCGGACTATGGCTACACCTTC	CASSFVGGSDYGYTF
.	.	TRBJ2-5	TRBV5-5	TGTGCCAGCATCCTCCAAGAGACCCAGTACTTC	CASILQETQYF
.	once	TRBJ1-1	TRBV9	TGTGCCAGCAGCGTGCGCCCCCTGAACACTGAAGCTTTCTTT	CASSVRPLNTEAFF
.	.	TRBJ1-3	TRBV6-6	TGTGCCAGCAGGAGGAGCTCTGGAAACACCATATATTTT	CASRRSSGNTIYF
TRBD2	.	TRBJ2-7	TRBV19	TGTGCCAGTAGTATAGAGACAGCGGGACTACTCAACTCCTACGAGCAGTACTTC	CASSIETAGLLNSYEQYF
TRBD1	.	TRBJ2-7	TRBV2	TGTGCCAGCAGTGAACCGGGACAGGGGTCCTACGAGCAGTACTTC	CASSEPGQGSYEQYF
.	few	TRBJ1-1	TRBV7-2	TGTGCCAGCAGCTCAATTCTAGGGGTCACTGAAGCTTTCTTT	CASSSILGVTEAFF